This paragraph covers one T cell receptor (beta chain) sequence. The CDR3 is 16 amino acids. Original processing notes: Estimation of nucleated cell counts was performed using reference gene primer amplification. Sequenced by immunoSEQ multiplex PCR; TCRdb stores in-frame clones only, minus some. That table supplies the V and J calls and clone size; D and trimming were determined from the DNA. The repertoire includes fewer than 250,000 clones, 80% to 90% of them detected once, and 4% sits in the top ten. These data are taken from a study of blood T cell repertoires in COVID-19. Turning to the study itself: Specimens from acute and convalescent COVID-19 originated in the United States, Italy and Spain. PBMCs, B-cell-depleted T cells, or T cells provided the cDNA or gDNA that made up the material.

The sample comprised peripheral blood. The chain couples TRBV21-1 to TRBJ1-4; the tabulated D call, TRBD1, remains unverified against the DNA. TRBV21-1 is given as a pseudogene. The TCR sequence derives from a man between 45 and 60 years old with acute or convalescent COVID-19. Written as DNA, the CDR3 is TGTGCCAGCAGCAAAGGGCCGTTCAGTCCCAATGAAAAACTGTTTTTT. This encodes CASSKGPFSPNEKLFF.